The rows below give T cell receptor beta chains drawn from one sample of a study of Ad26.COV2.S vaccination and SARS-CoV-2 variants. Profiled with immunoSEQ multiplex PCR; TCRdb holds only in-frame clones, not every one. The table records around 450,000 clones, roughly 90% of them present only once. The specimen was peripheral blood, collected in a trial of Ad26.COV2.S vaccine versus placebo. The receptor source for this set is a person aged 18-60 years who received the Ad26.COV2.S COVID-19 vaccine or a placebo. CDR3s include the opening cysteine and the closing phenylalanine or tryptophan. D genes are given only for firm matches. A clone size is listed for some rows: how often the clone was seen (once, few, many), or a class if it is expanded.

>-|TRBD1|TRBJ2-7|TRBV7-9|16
CASSLAPTGETYEQYF
TGTGCCAGCAGCTTAGCCCCGACAGGGGAGACCTACGAGCAGTACTTC
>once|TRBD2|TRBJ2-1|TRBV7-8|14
CASSLETSGSLPFF
TGTGCCAGCAGCTTAGAGACTAGCGGGTCCCTCCCGTTCTTC
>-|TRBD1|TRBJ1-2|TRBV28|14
CASSFLQGDYGYTF
TGTGCCAGCAGTTTCCTTCAGGGGGACTATGGCTACACCTTC
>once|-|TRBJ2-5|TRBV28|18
CASSLLQVGVARVETQYF
TGTGCCAGCAGCCTACTCCAGGTCGGTGTAGCCCGGGTAGAGACCCAGTACTTC
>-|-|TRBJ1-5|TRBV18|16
CASSALGGAGNQPQHF
TGTGCCAGCTCCGCCCTGGGGGGCGCGGGAAATCAGCCCCAGCATTTT
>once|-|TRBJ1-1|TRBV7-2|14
CASSLLGGNTEAFF
TGTGCCAGCAGCTTATTGGGCGGGAACACTGAAGCTTTCTTT
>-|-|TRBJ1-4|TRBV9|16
CASSANLDGLNEKLFF
TGTGCCAGCAGCGCTAACCTCGACGGCCTTAATGAAAAACTGTTTTTT
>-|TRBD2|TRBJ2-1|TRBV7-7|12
CASSSGGEEQFF
TGTGCCAGCAGCTCGGGGGGGGAGGAGCAGTTCTTC
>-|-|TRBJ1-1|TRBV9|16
CASSAKGDGMNTEAFF
TGTGCCAGCAGCGCGAAGGGGGACGGAATGAACACTGAAGCTTTCTTT
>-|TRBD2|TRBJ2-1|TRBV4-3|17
CASSQEFAGASYNEQFF
TGCGCCAGCAGCCAAGAATTCGCGGGAGCGTCCTACAATGAGCAGTTCTTC
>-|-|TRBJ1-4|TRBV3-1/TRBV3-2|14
CASTRGGSNEKLFF
TGTGCCAGCACCCGAGGGGGTTCTAATGAAAAACTGTTTTTT
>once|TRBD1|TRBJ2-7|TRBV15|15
CATSRSGQGAGEQYF
TGTGCCACCAGCAGATCCGGACAGGGGGCGGGGGAGCAGTACTTC
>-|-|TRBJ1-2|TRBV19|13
CASSNQGSYGYTF
TGTGCCAGTAGTAACCAGGGGTCCTATGGCTACACCTTC
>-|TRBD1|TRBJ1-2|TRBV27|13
CASSHGQVYGYTF
TGTGCCAGCAGTCACGGACAGGTCTATGGCTACACCTTC
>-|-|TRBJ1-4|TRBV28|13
CASSLRVNEKLFF
TGTGCCAGCAGTTTGCGTGTAAACGAAAAACTGTTTTTT
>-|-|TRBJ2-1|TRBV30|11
CAWSVRNEQFF
TGTGCCTGGAGTGTACGGAATGAGCAGTTCTTC
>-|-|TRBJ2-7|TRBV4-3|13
CASAAAGLDEQYF
TGCGCCAGTGCGGCTGCTGGGCTAGACGAGCAGTACTTC
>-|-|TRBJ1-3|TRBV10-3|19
CAITVLALTGTSSGNTIYF
TGTGCCATCACCGTCCTTGCACTAACAGGGACCTCGTCTGGAAACACCATATATTTT
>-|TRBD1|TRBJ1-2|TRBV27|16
CASSRTGYDRNYGYTF
TGTGCCAGCAGCAGGACAGGGTACGATCGTAACTATGGCTACACCTTC
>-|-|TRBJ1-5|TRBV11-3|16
CASSLGTKYSNQPQHF
TGTGCCAGCAGCTTGGGGACCAAGTATAGCAATCAGCCCCAGCATTTT
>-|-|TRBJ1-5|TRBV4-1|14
CASSPPDSNQPQHF
TGCGCCAGCAGCCCTCCAGATAGCAATCAGCCCCAGCATTTT
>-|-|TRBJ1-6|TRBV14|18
CASNQPGHQYGWNSPLHF
TGTGCCAGCAACCAACCGGGACATCAGTACGGCTGGAATTCACCCCTCCACTTT
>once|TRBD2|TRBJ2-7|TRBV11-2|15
CASSQALAGADEQYF
TGTGCCAGCAGCCAAGCACTAGCGGGAGCCGACGAGCAGTACTTC
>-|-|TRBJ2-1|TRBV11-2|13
CASSLGQYNEQFF
TGTGCCAGCAGCTTAGGACAGTACAATGAGCAGTTCTTC
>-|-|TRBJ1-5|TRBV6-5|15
CASRQMGIGNQPQHF
TGTGCCAGCAGACAGATGGGGATTGGCAATCAGCCCCAGCATTTT
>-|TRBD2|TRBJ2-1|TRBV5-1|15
CASRPLAVDYNEQFF
TGCGCCAGCAGACCACTAGCGGTAGACTACAATGAGCAGTTCTTC
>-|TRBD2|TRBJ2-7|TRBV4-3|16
CASSQEIGGGGYEQYF
TGCGCCAGCAGCCAAGAAATCGGCGGGGGGGGCTACGAGCAGTACTTC
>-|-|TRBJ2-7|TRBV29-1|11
CSVLQNYEQYF
TGCAGCGTTTTACAAAACTACGAGCAGTACTTC
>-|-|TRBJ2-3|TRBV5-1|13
CASSLGGTDTQYF
TGCGCCAGCAGCTTGGGGGGGACAGATACGCAGTATTTT
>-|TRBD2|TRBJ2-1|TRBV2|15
CASRGTSGSYNEQFF
TGTGCCAGCAGGGGGACTAGCGGGAGCTACAATGAGCAGTTCTTC
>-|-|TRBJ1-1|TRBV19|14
CASSMARGRTEAFF
TGTGCCAGTAGTATGGCCAGGGGTAGGACTGAAGCTTTCTTT
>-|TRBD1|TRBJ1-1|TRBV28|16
CASRLGTALMNTEAFF
TGTGCCAGCAGGCTTGGGACAGCTCTCATGAACACTGAAGCTTTCTTT
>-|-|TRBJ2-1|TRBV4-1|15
CASSPGGDPYNEQFF
TGCGCCAGCAGCCCTGGGGGTGACCCCTACAATGAGCAGTTCTTC
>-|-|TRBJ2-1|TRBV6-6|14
CASSQGNRNNEQFF
TGTGCCAGCAGTCAGGGGAACAGGAACAATGAGCAGTTCTTC
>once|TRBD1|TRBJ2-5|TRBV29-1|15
CSVVPPGGAWETQYF
TGCAGCGTTGTTCCCCCAGGGGGCGCCTGGGAGACCCAGTACTTC
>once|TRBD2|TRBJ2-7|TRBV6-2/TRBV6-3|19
CASSTLVASGRAGAYEQYF
TGTGCCAGCAGTACCCTTGTGGCTAGCGGGAGGGCCGGCGCCTACGAGCAGTACTTC
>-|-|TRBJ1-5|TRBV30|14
CAWSVYRSNQPQHF
TGTGCCTGGAGTGTCTACAGAAGCAATCAGCCCCAGCATTTT
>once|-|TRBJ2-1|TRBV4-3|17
CASSQRGGGVGRNEQFF
TGCGCCAGCAGCCAAAGAGGGGGGGGAGTTGGTCGCAATGAGCAGTTCTTC
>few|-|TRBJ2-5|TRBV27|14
CASSFSGQGETQYF
TGTGCCAGCAGTTTCTCAGGACAAGGAGAGACCCAGTACTTC
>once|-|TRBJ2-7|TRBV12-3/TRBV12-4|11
CASRGAYEQYF
TGTGCCAGCAGGGGGGCGTACGAGCAGTACTTC
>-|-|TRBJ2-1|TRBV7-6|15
CASSLAGTDYNEQFF
TGTGCCAGCAGCTTAGCCGGGACTGACTACAATGAGCAGTTCTTC
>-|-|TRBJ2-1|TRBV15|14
CATRGTYRRNEQFF
TGTGCCACGAGAGGGACCTACCGGCGGAATGAGCAGTTCTTC
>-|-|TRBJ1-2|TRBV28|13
CASTQASGLGYTF
TGTGCCAGCACCCAAGCCTCAGGCTTGGGCTACACCTTC
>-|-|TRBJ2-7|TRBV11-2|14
CASSLLGWDGEQYF
TGTGCCAGCAGCTTACTCGGTTGGGATGGCGAGCAGTACTTC
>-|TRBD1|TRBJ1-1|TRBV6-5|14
CASTDQGAGTEAFF
TGTGCCAGCACCGATCAGGGGGCGGGCACTGAAGCTTTCTTT
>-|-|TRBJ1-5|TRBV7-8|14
CASSWLDSNQPQHF
TGTGCCAGCAGCTGGTTAGATAGCAATCAGCCCCAGCATTTT
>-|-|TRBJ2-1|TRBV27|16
CASSLWGGQTYNEQFF
TGTGCCAGCAGTCTTTGGGGGGGACAGACTTACAATGAGCAGTTCTTC
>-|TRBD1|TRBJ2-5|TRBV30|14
CAWNRQGTEETQYF
TGTGCCTGGAACAGACAGGGGACCGAAGAGACCCAGTACTTC
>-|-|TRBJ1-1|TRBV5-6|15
CASSLGLGWNTEAFF
TGTGCCAGCAGCCTCGGATTGGGGTGGAACACTGAAGCTTTCTTT
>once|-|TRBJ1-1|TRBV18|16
CASSPNYQDSGSEAFF
TGTGCCAGCTCACCAAATTATCAGGACAGTGGGAGTGAAGCTTTCTTT
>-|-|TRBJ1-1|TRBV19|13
CASSHRDYTEAFF
TGTGCCAGTAGTCACCGGGACTACACTGAAGCTTTCTTT
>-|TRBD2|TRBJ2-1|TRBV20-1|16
CSASSPSGSISNEQFF
TGCAGTGCTAGTTCTCCTAGCGGGAGTATCAGCAATGAGCAGTTCTTC
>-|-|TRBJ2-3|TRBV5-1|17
CASSPFTSGLSTDTQYF
TGCGCCAGCAGCCCCTTTACATCTGGACTATCCACAGATACGCAGTATTTT